The subject of this entry is one TCR beta chain. Its antigen is not identified. Investigators merged groups given second doses at roughly 4 or roughly 12 weeks. V lost 6 bases to trimming and J lost 5 bases; unmatched junction nucleotides: 11. Germline CDR1 reads MDHEN; CDR2 reads SYDVKM. CDR3 length: 15 amino acids. This specimen comes from a study of T cell responses to AZD1222 COVID-19 vaccine. Study-wide points: Unmutated regions of variants are reportedly targeted by nearly half of spike-specific TCRs. Only after the peak T cell response were repertoires sampled. The donor group comprised mostly white British people and more females; the analysis possibly underestimated clonal diversity.

Here immunoSEQ multiplex PCR was the method, and the copy in TCRdb shows in-frame clones only, minus some. The data hold 100,000 or so clones, with approximately 87% observed a single time. The chain has TRBV28 and TRBJ2-7, with 9 bases lining up with TRBD1. The clonotype was recovered from an adult who received the AZD1222 COVID-19 vaccine. The sample was peripheral blood, taken 28 days after the second AZD1222 dose. CDR3 sequence reads: CASRTTGTGRHEQYF. The CDR3 DNA is TGTGCCAGCAGAACCACCGGGACAGGGCGTCACGAGCAGTACTTC.